This T cell receptor (beta chain) was identified in a study of OX40 agonist ivuxolimab in advanced cancers. To note about this clone: Germline and junction disagree at one end, which may indicate a read error.

Germline assignment: CDR1 WNHNN and CDR2 SYGVQD (reference sequence). The CDR3 spans 18 residues. Only in-frame clones appear in the TCRdb table, and some are missing; sequencing was by immunoSEQ multiplex PCR. The table includes about 10,000 clones, more than 60% detected once. The material was CD4+ or CD8+ T cells sorted from blood, obtained in a trial of the OX40 agonist ivuxolimab. The clonotype was recovered from an adult with an advanced solid tumor such as melanoma, head and neck, liver or kidney cancer. The chain is built from TRBV10-1 and TRBJ1-5; D may be TRBD1 (6 bases). The CDR3: CASSEYLKQGMQSAPENF. In DNA, the CDR3 is TGCGCCAGCAGTGAGTACTTGAAACAGGGAATGCAATCAGCCCCAGAAAATTTT.